One and the same sample provided the 10 T cell receptor beta chains below, sequenced in a study of CD8 T cells in Susac syndrome. An amount of RNA that ranged from roughly 0.45 to 1 ug was reverse transcribed with random hexamers. A single record per CDR3 protein comes from TCRdb applying MiXCR to the immunoSEQ multiplex PCR reads. The table lists about 160,000 distinct CDR3 sequences, approximately 94% of them singletons. Material: CD4+ T cells from PBMCs. The receptors here all came from a human donor with multiple sclerosis.

The CDR3 DNA follows: TGTGCCAGCACCCAGGGACAGGGGAACTATGGCTACACCTTC. It translates to CASTQGQGNYGYTF. This chain uses TRBV12-3 or TRBV12-4 with TRBJ1-2; 10 nucleotides match TRBD1. V lost 7 bases, J lost 2 bases, and 4 bases stayed unmatched. The CDR3 totals 14 residues.

The chain recombines TRBV6-5 with TRBJ2-5; TRBD2 matches 12 bases. CDR1 MNHEY and CDR2 SVGAGI come from the germline V gene. The CDR3 runs 16 residues. The V gene end was trimmed by 0 bases and the J gene end by 4 bases; junction bases not matched to a gene: 3. The CDR3 DNA follows: TGTGCCAGCAGTTACTCCCTAGCGGGAGGGATAGAGACCCAGTACTTC. It encodes CASSYSLAGGIETQYF.

This clonotype appeared once. DNA for the CDR3: TGTGCCAGCAGCGCAAACCTGGGTCAGCCCCAGCATTTT. The encoded protein is CASSANLGQPQHF. The rearrangement joins TRBV9 to TRBJ1-5; D gene ambiguous. The CDR3 covers 13 residues. Germline V gives CDR1 SGDLS, CDR2 YYNGEE. Trimming stripped 3 bases from V and 6 bases from J, with 10 bases between.

The gene calls are TRBV10-3 and TRBJ1-1; tentative D call: TRBD1 (5 bases). V was pared by 7 bases and J by 2 bases, with 11 bases between. The germline gives CDR1 ENHRY, CDR2 SYGVKD. The CDR3 has 13 amino acids. CDR3 residues: CAITRGDNTEAFF. CDR3 coding DNA: TGTGCCATCACCCGAGGGGACAACACTGAAGCTTTCTTT.

This chain links TRBV28 with TRBJ2-7; D is uncertain. The CDR3 has 15 residues. V gave up 3 bases and J gave up 6 bases, with 18 bases separating them. Germline V lookup: CDR1 MDHEN, CDR2 SYDVKM. CDR3 coding DNA: TGTGCCAGCAGTTTCCTCGTCCGTGGCTCTCGCGAGCAGTACTTC. Its protein product is CASSFLVRGSREQYF.

The V and J genes are TRBV20-1 and TRBJ1-4; no reliable D call. The CDR3 is 12 residues long. Germline CDR1 reads DFQATT; CDR2 reads SNEGSKA (reference sequence). V gave up 4 bases and J gave up 4 bases, with 7 bases separating them. The CDR3 loop is CSAKHDNEKLFF. As DNA, the CDR3 is TGCAGTGCTAAGCATGATAATGAAAAACTGTTTTTT.

The chain has TRBV6-5 and TRBJ1-1; 7 bases fit TRBD1. Germline V lookup: CDR1 MNHEY, CDR2 SVGAGI. After removal of 5 bases from V and 1 base from J, the junction contained 1 base not matched to a gene. This CDR3 is 13 amino acids long. Written as DNA, the CDR3 is TGTGCCAGCAGTCGGGACAGGAACACTGAAGCTTTCTTT. It translates to CASSRDRNTEAFF.

To note about this clonotype: Germline is not matched at one junction end, which may reflect a read error. V is TRBV6-2 or TRBV6-3 and J is TRBJ2-1, with 7 positions matching TRBD2. This CDR3 comprises 15 residues. CDR1 and CDR2 from the germline V gene are MNHEY and SVGEGT. The CDR3 reads CASSAGLVLTGGWVF. CDR3 DNA sequence: TGTGCCAGCAGTGCCGGACTTGTTTTGACGGGAGGTTGGGTCTTC.

V usage is TRBV10-3 and J usage is TRBJ1-1; D gene ambiguous. The CDR3 has 15 residues. Germline CDR1 ENHRY, CDR2 SYGVKD. Trimming stripped 0 bases from V and 4 bases from J, with 12 bases between. CDR3 sequence reads: CAISESEGWSTEAFF. CDR3 nucleotide sequence: TGTGCCATCAGTGAGTCCGAGGGTTGGAGCACTGAAGCTTTCTTT.

The chain recombines TRBV7-9 with TRBJ2-1; D may be TRBD1 or TRBD2 (5 bases each). This CDR3 is built from 17 residues. The germline V and J ends were trimmed by 5 bases and 2 bases, with 19 bases remaining between them. Germline V lookup: CDR1 SEHNR, CDR2 FQNEAQ (reference sequence). DNA of the CDR3: TGTGCCAGCAGCCACGAAACCCCGGTGGGGGCCTACAATGAGCAGTTCTTC. Protein sequence: CASSHETPVGAYNEQFF.